Presented here are 8 T cell receptor beta chains from one specimen sequenced in a study of long-term antiretroviral therapy in people with HIV. Sequencing used immunoSEQ v3.0 at survey level. Profiling relied on immunoSEQ multiplex PCR, and the TCRdb table lists in-frame clones only, not all of them. Of some 29,000 clones in the sample, 88% were seen once. The specimen comprised unsorted PBMCs, sampled 0.5 years after starting antiretroviral therapy. The receptors come from a woman between 18 and 29 years old with HIV.

The chain is built from TRBV11-3 and TRBJ2-7; 10 bases are shared with TRBD2. The V segment lost 1 base and the J segment 5 bases; nucleotides outside the gene matches: 8. The CDR3 runs to 16 residues. Germline V gene sequence: CDR1 SGHNT, CDR2 YENEEA. CDR3 bases: TGTGCCAGCAGCTTAGCACCACTAGCGGGACTCCACGAGCAGTACTTC. It translates to CASSLAPLAGLHEQYF. The entire variable domain, with the rest obtained from reference TRBV11-3 and TRBJ2-7, is as follows: EAGVVQSPRYKIIEKKQPVAFWCNPISGHNTLYWYLQNLGQGPELLIRYENEEAVDDSQLPKDRFSAERLKGVDSTLKIQPAELGDSAVYLCASSLAPLAGLHEQYFGPGTRLTVT.

The V call is TRBV5-1, the J call TRBJ1-2, with 8 bases aligning to TRBD1. The CDR3 totals 15 residues. V shed 0 bases and J 5 bases; nucleotides not matched to a gene: 6. CDR1 and CDR2 (germline): SGHRS, YFSETQ. CDR3 sequence reads: CASSLDGQGGYGYTF. The CDR3 bases are TGCGCCAGCAGCTTGGACGGACAGGGAGGTTATGGCTACACCTTC.

The rearrangement joins TRBV25-1 to TRBJ1-2; D is perhaps TRBD1 (5 bases). The CDR3 contains 14 residues. CDR1 and CDR2 from the germline V gene are MGHDK and SYGVNS. V lost 2 bases and J lost 7, with 14 bases in between. CDR3 DNA sequence: TGTGCCAGCAGTGAACCGAGCAGGGATAGTGGCTACACCTTC. Translation: CASSEPSRDSGYTF.

V usage is TRBV25-1 and J usage is TRBJ2-3, with D tentatively TRBD1 (5 bases). Trimming pared 5 bases from V and 4 bases from J, leaving 10 bases between. Germline CDR1 and CDR2: MGHDK and SYGVNS. CDR3 length equals 13 residues. CDR3 protein: CASSPQGADTQYF. CDR3 nucleotides: TGTGCCAGCAGTCCGCAGGGTGCAGATACGCAGTATTTT.

V is TRBV7-9 and J is TRBJ1-3; the match to TRBD1 covers 11 bases. The junction had 5 bases not matched to a gene; V was cut back by 3 bases and J by 4 bases. Germline-derived CDR1 and CDR2 are SEHNR and FQNEAQ (reference sequence). There are 16 residues in the CDR3. CDR3 DNA sequence: TGTGCCAGCAGCTTTGGGGACAGGGGGTTCGGAAACACCATATATTTT. It codes for CASSFGDRGFGNTIYF.

The chain is built from TRBV9 and TRBJ1-5; TRBD1 agrees at 8 bases. The germline gives CDR1 SGDLS, CDR2 YYNGEE. V lost 3 bases, J lost 6 bases, and 8 bases stayed unmatched. The CDR3 runs 15 residues. The CDR3 sequence: CASSEGAGGGQPQHF. The CDR3 DNA sequence: TGTGCCAGCAGCGAGGGGGCAGGGGGCGGTCAGCCCCAGCATTTT.

The J gene is TRBJ2-3, the V gene TRBV28, with D perhaps matching TRBD1 (6 bases). Trimming cost V 7 bases and J 4 bases, with 15 bases left between them. CDR1 is MDHEN, CDR2 SYDVKM, per germline. This CDR3 has 14 amino acids. The DNA for the CDR3 is TGTGCCAGCACCTCCCTAGGGGGATCAGATACGCAGTATTTT. The encoded protein is CASTSLGGSDTQYF. The full variable domain, completed using reference TRBV28 and TRBJ2-3, is DVKVTQSSRYLVKRTGEKVFLECVQDMDHENMFWYRQDPGLGLRLIYFSYDVKMKEKGDIPEGYSVSREKKERFSLILESASTNQTSMYLCASTSLGGSDTQYFGPGTRLTVL.

This clone has a single count. The chain couples TRBV25-1 to TRBJ2-7; TRBD1 agrees at 7 bases. Germline lookup yields CDR1 MGHDK and CDR2 SYGVNS. This CDR3 comprises 16 residues. The ends lost 1 base at V and 5 bases at J; junction bases unmatched: 11. CDR3 protein: CASSELGAGGNDEQYF. The CDR3 nucleotides read TGTGCCAGCAGTGAATTAGGGGCAGGGGGAAACGACGAGCAGTACTTC.